The rows below give T cell receptor beta chains drawn from one sample of a study of blood T cell repertoires in COVID-19. Produced via immunoSEQ multiplex PCR; TCRdb's table is partial and in-frame only. The sample has about 190,000 clones; approximately 80% are singletons. Specimen: peripheral blood. The receptors come from a woman aged 45-65 years with acute or convalescent COVID-19. Each CDR3 is given with its conserved first and last residue. Each record gives: CDR3 DNA, CDR3 protein, D gene, J gene, V gene, clone size. A D gene is named only where the DNA matches it firmly. Clone size, where shown, is once, few, many, or a class for clones that have expanded.

cdr3_nt: TGTGCCAGCGGTTCCCGGGGGGCAGCTAATGAAAAACTGTTTTTT
cdr3_aa: CASGSRGAANEKLFF
d_call: -
j_call: TRBJ1-4
v_call: TRBV6-5
clone_size: -

cdr3_nt: TGTGCCAGCGTAGACACTGAAGCTTTCTTT
cdr3_aa: CASVDTEAFF
d_call: -
j_call: TRBJ1-1
v_call: TRBV28
clone_size: once

cdr3_nt: TGCGCCAGCAAACAGGGAACGATGAACACTGAAGCTTTCTTT
cdr3_aa: CASKQGTMNTEAFF
d_call: -
j_call: TRBJ1-1
v_call: TRBV5-1
clone_size: -

cdr3_nt: TGTGCCAGCAGCTCCACCGCGGGGGGGCCACCAGATACGCAGTATTTT
cdr3_aa: CASSSTAGGPPDTQYF
d_call: TRBD2
j_call: TRBJ2-3
v_call: TRBV9
clone_size: -

cdr3_nt: TGTGCCAGCAGTTCGACAGGTCCGAATGGCTACACCTTC
cdr3_aa: CASSSTGPNGYTF
d_call: -
j_call: TRBJ1-2
v_call: TRBV28
clone_size: -

cdr3_nt: TGTGCCAGCAGTCCCCGGGACAGGCAGTTATCGAACACTGAAGCTTTCTTT
cdr3_aa: CASSPRDRQLSNTEAFF
d_call: TRBD1
j_call: TRBJ1-1
v_call: TRBV27
clone_size: -

cdr3_nt: TGTGCCAGCAGCTTAGGTGGGCAGCCAACTAATGAAAAACTGTTTTTT
cdr3_aa: CASSLGGQPTNEKLFF
d_call: -
j_call: TRBJ1-4
v_call: TRBV7-8
clone_size: -

cdr3_nt: TGTGCCAGCAGTTTCGGGGGGCTGCGTACCGGGGAGCTGTTTTTT
cdr3_aa: CASSFGGLRTGELFF
d_call: -
j_call: TRBJ2-2
v_call: TRBV27
clone_size: once

cdr3_nt: TGTGCCAGCAGCCAAATCGGTCAAGGGGGCTTCGGAAACACCATATATTTT
cdr3_aa: CASSQIGQGGFGNTIYF
d_call: TRBD1
j_call: TRBJ1-3
v_call: TRBV16
clone_size: -

cdr3_nt: TGTGCCAGCAGCTTAATTACAGGCCTCACAGATACGCAGTATTTT
cdr3_aa: CASSLITGLTDTQYF
d_call: -
j_call: TRBJ2-3
v_call: TRBV7-2
clone_size: -

cdr3_nt: TGTGCCATCAGTGATGGCCTCAGGGGAGGCTACACCTTC
cdr3_aa: CAISDGLRGGYTF
d_call: -
j_call: TRBJ1-2
v_call: TRBV10-3
clone_size: -

cdr3_nt: TGTGCCAGCAGCGCAACTTTGCTCGGTGGCTACACCTTC
cdr3_aa: CASSATLLGGYTF
d_call: -
j_call: TRBJ1-2
v_call: TRBV9
clone_size: -

cdr3_nt: TGTGCCTGGTCGAGTCAGGGAGGTAAAAATGGCTACACCTTC
cdr3_aa: CAWSSQGGKNGYTF
d_call: -
j_call: TRBJ1-2
v_call: TRBV30
clone_size: -

cdr3_nt: TGTGCCAGCAGGGGGACTAGTTCCGGGCGCTACAATGAGCAGTTCTTC
cdr3_aa: CASRGTSSGRYNEQFF
d_call: TRBD2
j_call: TRBJ2-1
v_call: TRBV7-2
clone_size: -

cdr3_nt: TGTGCCAGCACTCCGGGACACGAAGCTTTCTTT
cdr3_aa: CASTPGHEAFF
d_call: -
j_call: TRBJ1-1
v_call: TRBV6-6
clone_size: -

cdr3_nt: TGTGCCAGCAGCCCGGGTCCAACTCTGGGCTATGGCTACACCTTC
cdr3_aa: CASSPGPTLGYGYTF
d_call: -
j_call: TRBJ1-2
v_call: TRBV5-5
clone_size: once

cdr3_nt: TGCGCCAGCAGCTTGGCTCGGGACAGTGGTAATAATGAAAAACTGTTTTTT
cdr3_aa: CASSLARDSGNNEKLFF
d_call: TRBD1
j_call: TRBJ1-4
v_call: TRBV5-1
clone_size: -

cdr3_nt: TGCGCCAGCAGCTTGTGGGAGGGGCCGGGCAATGAGCAGTTCTTC
cdr3_aa: CASSLWEGPGNEQFF
d_call: TRBD2
j_call: TRBJ2-1
v_call: TRBV5-1
clone_size: -

cdr3_nt: TGTGCCAGCAGGTACAGCGGGAGAACACACAATGAGCAGTTCTTC
cdr3_aa: CASRYSGRTHNEQFF
d_call: TRBD2
j_call: TRBJ2-1
v_call: TRBV28
clone_size: -

cdr3_nt: TGTGCCAGCAGCTTGAACAGGGAGGGCGGCTACACCTTC
cdr3_aa: CASSLNREGGYTF
d_call: -
j_call: TRBJ1-2
v_call: TRBV7-2
clone_size: -

cdr3_nt: TGTGCCAGCAGCCAGACGGATTTTCGGAGCTCCTACGAGCAGTACTTC
cdr3_aa: CASSQTDFRSSYEQYF
d_call: -
j_call: TRBJ2-7
v_call: TRBV3-1/TRBV3-2
clone_size: -

cdr3_nt: TGTGCCAGCACCCCCGGGGGTACCTACAATGAGCAGTTCTTC
cdr3_aa: CASTPGGTYNEQFF
d_call: -
j_call: TRBJ2-1
v_call: TRBV5-8
clone_size: -

cdr3_nt: TGTGCCAGCAGCTCTCCCTTAATCAGGGAGGGGAACTATGGCTACACCTTC
cdr3_aa: CASSSPLIREGNYGYTF
d_call: -
j_call: TRBJ1-2
v_call: TRBV5-6
clone_size: few

cdr3_nt: TGTGCCAGCTCACCACCCCTCCGGGACACTGAAGCTTTCTTT
cdr3_aa: CASSPPLRDTEAFF
d_call: -
j_call: TRBJ1-1
v_call: TRBV18
clone_size: -

cdr3_nt: TGTGCCATCAGTGAGTCAGGGGGTGAAAGTGAAAAACTGTTTTTT
cdr3_aa: CAISESGGESEKLFF
d_call: -
j_call: TRBJ1-4
v_call: TRBV10-3
clone_size: -

cdr3_nt: TGTGCCAGCAGTTTCAGCTCCTACAATGAGCAGTTCTTC
cdr3_aa: CASSFSSYNEQFF
d_call: -
j_call: TRBJ2-1
v_call: TRBV6-5
clone_size: -

cdr3_nt: TGTGCCAGCAGTGACAGGGGGCGAACTGAAGCTTTCTTT
cdr3_aa: CASSDRGRTEAFF
d_call: TRBD1
j_call: TRBJ1-1
v_call: TRBV2
clone_size: -

cdr3_nt: TGTGCCAGCTCACCGGCCCAAGGGGGAGTGATCTACAATGAGCAGTTCTTC
cdr3_aa: CASSPAQGGVIYNEQFF
d_call: -
j_call: TRBJ2-1
v_call: TRBV18
clone_size: -

cdr3_nt: TGTGCCAGCATTAATGGGCAGCGCAATCAGCCCCAGCATTTT
cdr3_aa: CASINGQRNQPQHF
d_call: -
j_call: TRBJ1-5
v_call: TRBV6-6
clone_size: few

cdr3_nt: TGTGCCTGGAGTGTGAGCGGGACCTACGAGCAGTACTTC
cdr3_aa: CAWSVSGTYEQYF
d_call: TRBD2
j_call: TRBJ2-7
v_call: TRBV30
clone_size: -

cdr3_nt: TGCGCCAGCAGTGAGCCTACTTCGGGACAGGGAAAAGTTTGGGACACCATATATTTT
cdr3_aa: CASSEPTSGQGKVWDTIYF
d_call: TRBD1
j_call: TRBJ1-3
v_call: TRBV10-1
clone_size: -

cdr3_nt: TGTGCCAGCAGTCCCCAGGGGAGCTCTGGAAACACCATATATTTT
cdr3_aa: CASSPQGSSGNTIYF
d_call: -
j_call: TRBJ1-3
v_call: TRBV6-5
clone_size: -